These 26 T cell receptor beta chains came from one sample sequenced in a study of blood T cell repertoires in COVID-19. The data were produced by immunoSEQ multiplex PCR, yet TCRdb's version contains in-frame clones alone and is incomplete. The table has about 320,000 clones, around 86% seen once. Sequenced sample: PBMCs or T cells enriched from blood (not recorded which). These receptors were obtained from a man between 60 and 75 years old who had recovered from COVID-19.

V usage is TRBV5-1 and J usage is TRBJ2-3; a weak D match, TRBD2 (7 bases). The CDR3 contains 15 residues. CDR1 and CDR2 (germline): SGHRS, YFSETQ. The V and J ends lost 5 bases and 1 base respectively, with 14 bases between them. CDR3 sequence reads: CASRNRAGGTDTQYF. The CDR3 DNA sequence: TGCGCCAGCAGAAACAGGGCGGGAGGCACAGATACGCAGTATTTT.

This clone has a single count. The rearrangement joins TRBV5-4 to TRBJ1-2, with D perhaps TRBD1 (5 bases). CDR1 is SGHNT, CDR2 YYREEE, per germline (reference sequence). V lost 0 bases and J 2 bases, leaving 14 bases between the germline ends. The CDR3 has 16 amino acids. The CDR3 is CASSLAQESINYGYTF. CDR3 bases: TGTGCCAGCAGCTTGGCACAGGAGTCAATCAACTATGGCTACACCTTC.

The V gene is TRBV5-1, the J gene TRBJ2-5, with 9 bases identical to TRBD2. The V gene end was trimmed by 4 bases and the J gene end by 5 bases; junction bases not matched to a gene: 18. This CDR3 is built from 18 residues. From germline, CDR1 is SGHRS and CDR2 YFSETQ. Here the CDR3 reads CASSPGRVAGASAETQYF. The CDR3, as DNA: TGCGCCAGCAGCCCTGGCAGGGTAGCGGGAGCATCGGCGGAGACCCAGTACTTC.

The CDR3 region has the DNA TGCAGCACAGGACAGGGGAACACTGAAGCTTTCTTT. As protein: CSTGQGNTEAFF. The gene calls are TRBV29-1 and TRBJ1-1; 8 bases agree with TRBD1. Unmatched junction bases numbered 3, after V lost 8 bases and J lost 1 base. This CDR3 comprises 12 residues. CDR1 is SQVTM, CDR2 ANQGSEA, per germline.

In this sample, this clone turned up once. The CDR3: CASSLGGQGYQETQYF. The CDR3 DNA sequence: TGTGCCAGCAGCCTTGGGGGACAGGGGTACCAAGAGACCCAGTACTTC. The V and J genes are TRBV5-4 and TRBJ2-5; 10 bases are a match to TRBD1. Looked up from germline, CDR1 is SGHNT and CDR2 is YYREEE (reference sequence). The junction had 6 bases not matched to a gene; V was cut back by 4 bases and J by 0 bases. The CDR3 loop spans 16 amino acids.

The gene calls are TRBV5-1 and TRBJ1-1; 7 bases agree with TRBD1. The germline V gene encodes CDR1 SGHRS and CDR2 YFSETQ. V lost 2 bases to trimming and J lost 6 bases; unmatched junction nucleotides: 10. This CDR3 comprises 15 residues. The CDR3 region is CASSFSGRGMSEAFF. The CDR3 DNA reads TGCGCCAGCAGCTTCTCAGGCAGGGGGATGTCTGAAGCTTTCTTT.

The rearrangement joins TRBV18 to TRBJ1-5; the match to TRBD1 covers 9 bases. CDR3 size: 16 residues. Germline V gene sequence: CDR1 KGHSH, CDR2 LQKENI. V gave up 2 bases and J gave up 1 base; unmatched junction bases: 3. The CDR3 nucleotides read TGTGCCAGCTCACCAACAGGGGGCCGGAGCAATCAGCCCCAGCATTTT. This translates into CASSPTGGRSNQPQHF.

Written as DNA, the CDR3 is TGCGCCAGCAGCCCATGGACAGGGGAACGAACCTACGAGCAGTACTTC. As protein: CASSPWTGERTYEQYF. This chain connects TRBV5-1 to TRBJ2-7, with TRBD1 matching over 9 bases. V lost 4 bases, J lost 2 bases, and 10 bases stayed unmatched. The germline gives CDR1 SGHRS, CDR2 YFSETQ. This CDR3 has 16 amino acids.

V gene TRBV3-1 (or the pseudogene TRBV3-2) combines with J gene TRBJ1-3; 7 nucleotides agree with TRBD1. This CDR3 has 15 amino acids. Germline CDR1 is LGHDT and CDR2 is YNNKEL (reference sequence). V was clipped by 4 bases and J by 5 bases; unmatched bases: 8. This CDR3 is CASSPLRDSRNTIYF. CDR3 sequence (DNA): TGTGCCAGCAGCCCCCTCCGGGACAGTAGAAACACCATATATTTT.

This clone was detected only once. J is TRBJ2-7 and V is TRBV5-1, with a possible D match to TRBD1 (5 bases). Germline assignment: CDR1 SGHRS and CDR2 YFSETQ. The CDR3 sequence is 14 residues long. V lost 0 bases, J lost 3 bases, and 10 bases lay in between. The DNA for the CDR3 is TGCGCCAGCAGCTTGGCCCAAGGGGTCTACGAGCAGTACTTC. Translation gives CASSLAQGVYEQYF.

This chain links TRBV6-1 with TRBJ2-3; 12 bases match TRBD2. CDR1 is MNHNS, CDR2 SASEGT, per germline. After removal of 1 base from V and 7 bases from J, the junction contained 3 bases not matched to a gene. There are 15 residues in the CDR3. The DNA of the CDR3 is TGTGCCAGCAGTGAAGTGACTAGCGGGAGAAATACGCAGTATTTT. Translation gives CASSEVTSGRNTQYF.

The CDR3 DNA is TGTGCCAGCAGCTTAAGAGCGGGAACGAACACCGGGGAGCTGTTTTTT. Amino acids: CASSLRAGTNTGELFF. The chain carries TRBV7-3 and TRBJ2-2, with 7 bases matching TRBD2. Unmatched junction bases numbered 2, after V lost 1 base and J lost 0 bases. The CDR3 has 16 residues. Per germline, CDR1 SGHTA and CDR2 FQGTGA.

V usage is TRBV5-8 and J usage is TRBJ2-3; D remains ambiguous. The V end lost 0 bases, the J end lost 0 bases, and 8 bases lay between the germline ends. CDR1 is SGHTS and CDR2 is YDEGEE in the germline V gene. CDR3 length: 15 residues. Written as DNA, the CDR3 is TGTGCCAGCAGCTTGGTTCGCGGTAGCACAGATACGCAGTATTTT. Translation: CASSLVRGSTDTQYF. Filled out from reference TRBV5-8 and TRBJ2-3, the complete variable domain reads EAGVTQSPTHLIKTRGQQATLRCSPISGHTSVYWYQQALGLGLQFLLWYDEGEERNRGNFPPRFSGRQFPNYSSELNVNALELEDSALYLCASSLVRGSTDTQYFGPGTRLTVL.

The chain links TRBV19 to TRBJ1-1, with D possibly being TRBD1 (5 bases). This CDR3 has 16 residues. Germline V gives CDR1 LNHDA, CDR2 SQIVND (reference sequence). V gave up 4 bases and J gave up 0 bases, with 15 bases separating them. The CDR3 sequence is CASSTGLYLMNTEAFF. In nucleotides, the CDR3 is TGTGCCAGTAGTACGGGACTTTATCTGATGAACACTGAAGCTTTCTTT.

The V and J genes are TRBV5-1 and TRBJ1-4; the match to TRBD1 covers 10 bases. The CDR3 length is 16 residues. V trimming: 3 bases; J trimming: 5 bases; junction bases outside the gene matches: 7. CDR1 is SGHRS, CDR2 YFSETQ, per germline. The CDR3 spells CASSWGTGAINEKLFF. The CDR3 DNA is TGCGCCAGCAGCTGGGGGACAGGGGCTATAAATGAAAAACTGTTTTTT.

CDR3 bases: TGTGCCAGCTCACCATTGCAGGATAGCAATCAGCCCCAGCATTTT. This translates into CASSPLQDSNQPQHF. The V and J genes are TRBV18 and TRBJ1-5; D call uncertain. Trimming took off 2 bases at V and 0 bases at J, with 8 bases between the two ends. CDR3 length equals 15 residues. The germline gives CDR1 KGHSH, CDR2 LQKENI.

The chain employs TRBV6-1 and TRBJ1-2; TRBD1 matches at 10 bases. The CDR3 contains 17 residues. Germline CDR1 reads MNHNS; CDR2 reads SASEGT. J lost 8 bases, V lost 3 bases, and 15 bases had no gene match. The CDR3 sequence: CASSDFPFSDRGHGYTF. In DNA, the CDR3 is TGTGCCAGCAGTGATTTCCCCTTCTCCGACAGGGGGCACGGCTACACCTTC.

J is TRBJ2-1 and V is TRBV5-1; possible D gene TRBD1, 6 bases. The germline V and J ends were trimmed by 4 bases and 7 bases, with 21 bases remaining between them. The CDR3 runs 16 residues. Germline assignment: CDR1 SGHRS and CDR2 YFSETQ. The CDR3 bases are TGCGCCAGCAGCGATCCGAGGGGGACCACCCTGAATGAGCAGTTCTTC. Translating gives CASSDPRGTTLNEQFF.

This chain links TRBV19 with TRBJ1-2; 9 bases fit TRBD1. The CDR3 totals 14 residues. Trimming cost V 8 bases and J 6 bases; bases outside gene matches: 10. The germline CDR1 and CDR2 sequences are LNHDA and SQIVND (reference sequence). CDR3 coding DNA: TGTGCCAGTCGTAAGACAGGGGGGACGGATGGCTACACCTTC. Translation: CASRKTGGTDGYTF. The full variable domain, with the rest looked up from reference TRBV19 and TRBJ1-2, is DGGITQSPKYLFRKEGQNVTLSCEQNLNHDAMYWYRQDPGQGLRLIYYSQIVNDFQKGDIAEGYSVSREKKESFPLTVTSAQKNPTAFYLCASRKTGGTDGYTFGSGTRLTVV.

The chain is built from TRBV18 and TRBJ2-1, with 7 positions matching TRBD1. J gave up 10 bases and V 3 bases, and 12 bases lay outside the gene matches. The length of the CDR3 is 15 residues. From germline, CDR1 is KGHSH and CDR2 LQKENI. CDR3 coding DNA: TGTGCCAGCTCACCCGACCCTATAACAGGGGACGAGCAGTTCTTC. It yields the protein CASSPDPITGDEQFF.

The chain joins TRBV10-3 to TRBJ1-5, with D possibly matching TRBD1 (5 bases). This CDR3 has 14 amino acids. Germline V gives CDR1 ENHRY, CDR2 SYGVKD. The V gene lost 10 bases and the J gene lost 0 bases, with 13 bases spanning the gap. This chain's CDR3 is CASRADYSNQPQHF. The CDR3 DNA follows: TGTGCCAGCAGGGCCGACTATAGCAATCAGCCCCAGCATTTT.

This chain connects TRBV9 to TRBJ2-1, with 8 positions matching TRBD2. CDR3 length: 16 amino acids. V shed 4 bases, J shed 3 bases, and the junction held 9 bases outside the gene matches. Per germline, CDR1 SGDLS and CDR2 YYNGEE. The CDR3 nucleotides read TGTGCCAGCAGCTCGGAGAGTAGCGGGGTCTACAATGAGCAGTTCTTC. Translating gives CASSSESSGVYNEQFF.

Comment on this clone: Mismatch with germline at one junction end may stem from a read error. The chain links TRBV15 to TRBJ2-5; maybe TRBD2 (7 bases). The germline V gene encodes CDR1 LNHNV and CDR2 YYDKDF (reference sequence). There are 14 residues in the CDR3. The CDR3 region has the DNA TGTGCCACCAGCCGAGAGGGGGGGAGGGAGACCCAGTACTTC. This sequence encodes CATSREGGRETQYF.

This chain links TRBV5-6 with TRBJ2-3, with 7 bases that match TRBD1. This CDR3 contains 13 residues. Trimming at V came to 4 bases and at J to 4 bases, leaving 3 bases not matched to a gene. The germline V gene encodes CDR1 SGHDT and CDR2 YYEEEE. The CDR3 nucleotides read TGTGCCAGCAGCCCGACAGGGCCAGATACGCAGTATTTT. It yields the protein CASSPTGPDTQYF.

V is TRBV27 and J is TRBJ2-7; 9 bases are a match to TRBD1. The CDR3 runs 14 residues. The junction had 5 bases not matched to a gene; V was cut back by 5 bases and J by 3 bases. Germline CDR1 reads MNHEY; CDR2 reads SMNVEV (reference sequence). The CDR3 region is CASSPQTGGYEQYF. CDR3 DNA: TGTGCCAGCAGTCCACAGACAGGGGGCTACGAGCAGTACTTC.

The chain has TRBV28 and TRBJ1-2; tentative D call: TRBD1 (5 bases). The CDR3 contains 18 residues. The V gene's germline CDR1 is MDHEN and CDR2 SYDVKM. V lost 5 bases, J lost 5 bases, and 27 bases lay in between. The DNA for the CDR3 is TGTGCCAGCAGTCCCCCCCGGGGGAGGGAAGTAGGCAGTTATGGCTACACCTTC. Protein: CASSPPRGREVGSYGYTF.